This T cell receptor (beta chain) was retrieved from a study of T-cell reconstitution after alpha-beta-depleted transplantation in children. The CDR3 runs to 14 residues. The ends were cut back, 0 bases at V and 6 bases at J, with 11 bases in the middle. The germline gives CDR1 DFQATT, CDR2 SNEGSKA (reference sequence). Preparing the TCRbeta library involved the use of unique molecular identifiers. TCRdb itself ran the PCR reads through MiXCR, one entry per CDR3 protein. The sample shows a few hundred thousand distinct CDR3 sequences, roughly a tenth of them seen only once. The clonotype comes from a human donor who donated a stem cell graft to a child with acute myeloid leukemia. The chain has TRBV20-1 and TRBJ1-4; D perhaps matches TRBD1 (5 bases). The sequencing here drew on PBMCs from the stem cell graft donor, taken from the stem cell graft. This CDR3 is CSARDARVDEKLFF. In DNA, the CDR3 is TGCAGTGCTAGAGACGCCAGGGTTGATGAAAAACTGTTTTTT.